A selection of T cell receptor beta chains follows, all from one sample in a study of cytomegalovirus exposure and HLA in healthy donors. Clones were sequenced by immunoSEQ multiplex PCR, and TCRdb holds only the in-frame ones, with some missing. Here the sample spans around 120,000 clones, 80% being singletons. Sequencing was done on a sample of PBMCs. The receptors were gathered from a female donor in good health and CMV-seropositive. CDR3s include the opening cysteine and the closing phenylalanine or tryptophan.

V gene: TRBV2; CDR3 protein: CASSEYYEAFF
V gene: TRBV7-9; CDR3 protein: CASSEDGGSNQPQHF
V gene: TRBV19; CDR3 protein: CASSGGQPQHF
V gene: TRBV5-8; CDR3 protein: CASSPARVRDQPLHF
V gene: TRBV6-5; CDR3 protein: CASGFAGKNTEAFF
V gene: TRBV4-1; CDR3 protein: CASSQPGLARNEQFF
V gene: TRBV6-6; CDR3 protein: CASSYALEPSYGYTF
V gene: TRBV9; CDR3 protein: CASSVDRGELFF
V gene: TRBV5-4; CDR3 protein: CASSLDSSPYNEQFF
V gene: TRBV18; CDR3 protein: CASSLIQGAIAEAFF
V gene: TRBV10-3; CDR3 protein: CAISEVGGAMNTEAFF
V gene: TRBV6-1; CDR3 protein: CASSGRTGTYEQYF
V gene: TRBV15; CDR3 protein: CATSRDNQDYTF
V gene: TRBV5-1; CDR3 protein: CASSPISTGTVVYEQYF
V gene: TRBV9; CDR3 protein: CASSVEWAGGRETQYF
V gene: TRBV6-4; CDR3 protein: CASSGPVWGYTF
V gene: TRBV5-1; CDR3 protein: CASSFGQGISPLHF
V gene: TRBV5-6; CDR3 protein: CASSPDRAATDTQYF
V gene: TRBV18; CDR3 protein: CASSPRVDFGDQPQHF
V gene: TRBV7-2; CDR3 protein: CASSLPGNQPQHF
V gene: TRBV10-3; CDR3 protein: CAISDRVNEQFF
V gene: TRBV2; CDR3 protein: CASRANGATNEKLFF
V gene: TRBV6-6; CDR3 protein: CASSYGDKDGYTF
V gene: TRBV7-2; CDR3 protein: CASSLDRQETQYF
V gene: TRBV5-4; CDR3 protein: CASSLAGLNTGELFF